Sequencing of this TCR beta chain was carried out in a study of cytomegalovirus exposure and HLA in healthy donors. The PCR made use of 60 Vbeta and 13 Jbeta primers. The repertoire was sequenced with immunoSEQ multiplex PCR; TCRdb's copy has only in-frame clones and lacks some. The sample has roughly 160,000 clones, over 60% seen once; the top ten hold over 2.5%. Germline V gene lookup returns CDR1 MNHNS and CDR2 SASEGT. V gave up 8 bases and J gave up 6 bases, with 17 bases separating them. The CDR3 is 13 residues long. J is TRBJ2-7 and V is TRBV6-1; a possible D gene is TRBD2 (6 bases). The sample was PBMCs. The source is a woman aged 25 to 39 in good health and CMV-seronegative. The CDR3 protein is CASGEDRSSEQYF. CDR3 DNA: TGTGCCAGCGGGGAGGACCGGTCGAGCGAGCAGTACTTC.